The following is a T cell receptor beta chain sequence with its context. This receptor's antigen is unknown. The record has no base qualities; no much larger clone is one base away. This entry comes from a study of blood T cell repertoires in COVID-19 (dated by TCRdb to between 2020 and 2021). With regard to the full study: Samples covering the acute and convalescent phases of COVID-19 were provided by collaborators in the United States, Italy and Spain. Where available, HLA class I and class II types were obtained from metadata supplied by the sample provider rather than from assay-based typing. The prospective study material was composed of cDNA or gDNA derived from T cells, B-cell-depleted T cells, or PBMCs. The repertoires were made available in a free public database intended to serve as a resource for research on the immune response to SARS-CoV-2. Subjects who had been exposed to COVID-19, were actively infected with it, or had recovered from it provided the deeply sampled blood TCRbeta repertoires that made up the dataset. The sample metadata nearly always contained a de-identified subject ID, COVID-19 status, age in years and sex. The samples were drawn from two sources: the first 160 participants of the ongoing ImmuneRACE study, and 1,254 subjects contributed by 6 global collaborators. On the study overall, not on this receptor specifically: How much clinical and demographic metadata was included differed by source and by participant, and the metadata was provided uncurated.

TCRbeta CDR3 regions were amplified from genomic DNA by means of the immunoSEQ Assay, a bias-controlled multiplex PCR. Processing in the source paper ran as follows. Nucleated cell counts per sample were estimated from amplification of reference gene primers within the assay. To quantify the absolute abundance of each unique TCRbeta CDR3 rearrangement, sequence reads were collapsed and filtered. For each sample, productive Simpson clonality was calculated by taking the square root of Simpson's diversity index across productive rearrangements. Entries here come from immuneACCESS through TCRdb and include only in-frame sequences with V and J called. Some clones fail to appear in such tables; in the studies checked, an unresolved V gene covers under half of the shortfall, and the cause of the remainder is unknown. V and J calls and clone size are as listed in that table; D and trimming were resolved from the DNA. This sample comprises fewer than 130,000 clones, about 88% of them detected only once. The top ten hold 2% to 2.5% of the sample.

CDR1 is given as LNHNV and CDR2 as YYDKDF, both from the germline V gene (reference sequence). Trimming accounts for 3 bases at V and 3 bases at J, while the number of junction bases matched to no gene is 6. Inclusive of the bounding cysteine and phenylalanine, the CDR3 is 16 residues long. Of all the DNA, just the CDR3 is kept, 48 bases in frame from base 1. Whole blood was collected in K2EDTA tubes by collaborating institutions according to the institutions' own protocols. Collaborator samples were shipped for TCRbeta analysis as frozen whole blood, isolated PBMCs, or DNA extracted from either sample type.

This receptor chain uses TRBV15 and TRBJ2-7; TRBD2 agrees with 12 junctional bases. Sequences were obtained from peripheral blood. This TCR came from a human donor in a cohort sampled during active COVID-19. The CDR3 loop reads CATSRTELAGGYEQYF. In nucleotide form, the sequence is TGTGCCACCAGCAGGACGGAACTAGCGGGGGGCTACGAGCAGTACTTC.